This T cell receptor beta chain was found in a study of cytomegalovirus exposure and HLA in healthy donors (dated 2017 in TCRdb). Regarding the complete study: An earlier analysis of about 530 of the donors reported 276 Gb of sequence data and 95 million to 140 million unique TCR beta sequences obtained from roughly 180 million T cells. In a later analysis, previously published TCR beta repertoires from about 670 donors were re-analyzed and high-resolution HLA genotyping was added so that TCR occurrence patterns could be studied. HLA typing covered class I and class II loci at four-digit resolution. An earlier analysis of some 600 of the donors applied high-throughput TCR beta sequencing to assess whether each TCR beta V gene segment acted as functional or pseudogenic. To predict cytomegalovirus infection status, the study combined high-throughput TCR immunosequencing, statistical association of individual TCRs with disease status, and machine learning. Across 300 to 500 genotyped donors of the cohort, an average of about 240,000 unique TCR beta nucleotide sequences per donor were sequenced, and approximately 19% of those sequences were non-productive. An early release covering roughly 600 HLA-typed donors comprised about 290 gigabases of sequencing data and around 80 million unique TCR sequences. The study used immunosequencing to profile the T cell repertoires of about 670 subjects and linked those repertoires to cytomegalovirus serostatus. Among the 398 genotyped donors, around 81% belonged to the genetic ancestry cluster associated with self-reported Caucasian donors. Rather than drawing on any new phenotypic data, the later analysis identified candidate immune exposures from TCR beta sequences and the way those sequences occurred across donors. The study aimed to test whether signatures of past pathogen exposure could be identified by cataloging public T cell receptors. In a later genetic analysis, genome-wide SNP genotypes for about three fifths of the 666 donors were used, and that subset was treated as a discovery cohort. A handful of DR-DQ haplotypes were handled as single units for association and clustering because linkage in the cohort was strong. In addition to the first cohort of several hundred subjects, a separate validation cohort of approximately 110 different subjects was used. The number of typed donors differed by locus: about 620-640 for A, B, C, DRB1 and DQB1; 500 to 550 for DQA1; approximately 610 for DPA1; and roughly 470 for DPB1. Every discovery cohort repertoire had been produced on one sequencing platform. Donor age, sex, ethnicity and CMV serostatus were collected together with the repertoire data. Beyond this particular receptor, the publication reports: Some 15 rarely observed V segments, including chromosome 9 orphons, were excluded from the earlier analysis of some 590 of the donors because counts were too low. In both the original and validation cohorts, the classifier was reported to diagnose cytomegalovirus status with high specificity and sensitivity. In a later analysis, HLA-associated TCR beta chains were found to be more clonally expanded and to have lower generation probabilities than equally common non-associated chains. Only TCR beta chains were sequenced in this cohort, and the absence of alpha or paired-chain data limited detectable features. Assigning TCR associations to individual alleles was difficult when HLA alleles, especially DR and DQ, strongly co-occurred. A further reported finding was that TCR beta sequences accurately predicted the HLA-A and HLA-B alleles for most subjects in the first cohort. Across donors, most TCR sequences were observed very rarely, whereas some public TCRs were present in many individuals. A later analysis found that TCR association rates varied across HLA loci, with DRB1 alleles showing the most associated TCRs and HLA-C alleles the fewest. Because the 87-base-pair reads could not distinguish some IMGT-functional V segments, including TRBV6-2 and TRBV6-3, those segments were excluded. A later analysis associated 16,951 TCR beta sequences with specific HLA alleles at a false discovery rate of 0.05. In a later genetic analysis, a missense DCLRE1C variant was associated with V-gene and J-gene trimming of TCR beta chains, and the association was replicated in an independent cohort. Correlated functional status among segregating V segments might be attributable to linkage disequilibrium, but an unknown experimental factor could not be ruled out. Compared with the roughly 710-donor mean, donors in an Asian-associated ancestry cluster had fewer N-insertions in productive TCRs, according to a later genetic analysis. Immune exposure information for the cohort was limited to CMV serostatus. In vitro tests confirmed that a few of the cytomegalovirus-associated TCR beta chains recognize cytomegalovirus antigens. The authors suggested that the approach could potentially be generalized to other disease states and immunological phenotypes. A later analysis reported that several top co-occurrence clusters appeared linked to parvovirus B19, influenza, CMV and Epstein-Barr virus. Roughly uniform sequencing depth across donors was assumed in presence/absence analyses, although this assumption may not hold. According to a later analysis, most CMV-associated TCR beta chains appeared to be HLA-restricted, and the HLA associations seemed to be driven largely by CMV exposure. Because some donors lacked HLA typing at each locus, the association tests relied only on the typed subset. A cluster of highly shared sequence variants was judged likely to represent a technical artifact of the sequencing pipeline. A total of about 180 TCR beta chains were listed by the study as associated with cytomegalovirus. In an earlier analysis of fewer than 750 of the donors, most TCR beta V segments were observed in productive rearrangements about 87% or about 30% of the time, broadly matching IMGT annotations.

The receptor library was made with the immunoSEQ multiplex PCR assay. For the multiplex PCR, a mixture combining 60 forward primers for TCR Vbeta segments and 13 reverse primers for TCR Jbeta segments was used. The CDR3 region of rearranged TCR beta genes was amplified from genomic DNA by a multiplex PCR assay. Amplified TCR beta libraries were sequenced as 87-base-pair reads on the Illumina HiSeq System. In the original analysis: Across the roughly 700 repertoires, a later analysis counted roughly 77 million unique TCR beta chains, roughly 11 million of which were shared by at least two donors. Raw reads were error-corrected and collapsed into unique sequences by a nearest-neighbor algorithm in which closely related sequences were merged to remove PCR and sequencing errors. Alignment of CDR3 sequences to IMGT reference sequences was used to assign V, D and J gene segments. For a sequence to be retained, at least a six-nucleotide match to both a V gene segment and a J gene segment was required. A rearrangement counted as productive if the CDR3 had no stop codons and remained in frame with V and J, and every other rearrangement counted as non-productive. Following IMGT convention, CDR3 was defined as the stretch from the second conserved V-encoded cysteine to the conserved J-encoded phenylalanine. In an earlier analysis of 550 to 650 of the donors, sequences lacking an unambiguous match to a single V gene segment were excluded. In an earlier analysis of approximately 590 of the donors, a V segment was called functional when productive rearrangements were above 56.7%, and segregating when the standard deviation between donors exceeded 5%. A statistical classification framework was built for diagnosing cytomegalovirus status from the catalog of TCR beta chain sequences. In a later analysis, V and J genes were assigned by comparing TCR nucleotide sequences against IMGT/GENE-DB human TR gene sequences. Using the TCRdist pipeline, a later analysis assigned CDR3 sequences along with most-parsimonious VDJ recombination scenarios. In a later analysis, every TCR beta chain was defined by the combination of its CDR3 amino acid sequence and its V-gene family, and reads without a unique V-gene family were dropped. As a way to deal with suspected cross-contamination and a sequencing artifact, a later analysis dropped approximately 570 nucleotide sequences that were highly shared and had low generation probability. A later analysis calculated a clonal expansion index for each public chain from normalized within-repertoire ranks of inferred template counts. In a later analysis, generation probabilities were computed using a VDJ recombination model fitted to out-of-frame rearrangements, and the results were checked against IGoR. In a later analysis, hypergeometric tests were used to score TCR-TCR, TCR-HLA and TCR-CMV co-occurrence, with a repertoire-size bias correction applied to TCR pairs. In a later analysis, false discovery rates were estimated by permuting HLA or CMV assignments 20 times. In a later analysis, co-occurring TCRs were grouped using DBSCAN, and TCRdist sequence similarity was added for clustering within HLA-allele-positive subsets. For co-occurrence clustering, repertoires with fewer than 30,000 or more than 120,000 public chains were excluded, along with four to six repertoires with anomalous nucleotide sharing. Drawn from immuneACCESS, this table holds only the in-frame rearrangements with V and J called that TCRdb kept. Clones are partly lost; checked studies trace under half to an unresolved V gene and leave the rest unexplained. V and J calls and clone size are given by that table; D and trimming were obtained from the DNA. This sample is represented by over 150,000 clones; approximately 80% of them were singletons. The ten largest clones capture about 2.7% of the sample.

Between the V and J ends, shortened by 3 bases and 3 bases respectively, the junction contains 14 bases. CDR1 and CDR2, looked up from the germline V gene, are SGHTA and FQGTGA. The CDR3 numbers 15 residues from cysteine through phenylalanine. The retained sequence is limited to the CDR3, 45 bases, with the frame set at the first base. Comment on this clone: There is no known antigen for this receptor. Base quality data are lacking; no much larger clone is found one base away.

The cohort consisted of hundreds of healthy bone marrow donors. At the time of sampling, every cohort member was nominally healthy, though immune exposures that went unrecorded were likely present. The donor tested CMV seronegative and was one of the 352 seronegative cohort members. A peripheral blood sample was collected from each donor, and TCR beta sequencing was performed on peripheral blood mononuclear cells. Genomic DNA was extracted from the blood cell samples with the Qiagen DNeasy Blood Extraction Kit. The receptor comes from a woman aged 25 to 39 in good health and CMV-seronegative. What was sequenced was PBMCs. The chain is made from TRBV7-3 and TRBJ1-1; TRBD1 is a possible D gene, resting on 6 matching bases. The CDR3 reads as follows: CASSLTPGQYTEAFF. At the DNA level, the sequence is TGTGCCAGCAGCTTGACCCCTGGACAGTACACTGAAGCTTTCTTT.